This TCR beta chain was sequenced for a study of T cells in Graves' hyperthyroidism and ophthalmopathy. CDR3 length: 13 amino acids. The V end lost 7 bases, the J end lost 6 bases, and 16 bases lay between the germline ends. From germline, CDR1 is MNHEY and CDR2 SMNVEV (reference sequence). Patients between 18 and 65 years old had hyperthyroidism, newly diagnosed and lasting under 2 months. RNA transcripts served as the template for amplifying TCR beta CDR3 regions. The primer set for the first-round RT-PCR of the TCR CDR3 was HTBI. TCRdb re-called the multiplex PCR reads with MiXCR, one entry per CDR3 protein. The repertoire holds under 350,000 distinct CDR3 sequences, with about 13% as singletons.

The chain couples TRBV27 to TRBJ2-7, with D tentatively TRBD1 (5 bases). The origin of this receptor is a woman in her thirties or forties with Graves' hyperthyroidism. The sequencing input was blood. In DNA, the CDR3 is TGTGCCAGCACGCCCCAGGGATCGAGCGAGCAGTACTTC. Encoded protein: CASTPQGSSEQYF.